The rows below give T cell receptor beta chains drawn from one sample of a study of T-cell reconstitution after alpha-beta-depleted transplantation in children. From the PCR reads, TCRdb called clonotypes with MiXCR, one entry per CDR3 protein. The table has more than 60,000 distinct CDR3 sequences, 5.5% to 7.5% seen once; the top ten hold around 2.5%. This material consisted of PBMCs from the stem cell graft donor, taken from the stem cell graft. The source of these receptors is a human donor who donated a stem cell graft to a child with acute lymphoblastic leukemia. CDR3s include the opening cysteine and the closing phenylalanine or tryptophan. Fields, in order: clone size, J gene, V gene, D gene, CDR3 DNA, CDR3 protein. A D gene is named only where the DNA matches it firmly. The listing skips clone size in some rows; elsewhere it reads once, few, many or a size class.

clone_size: many
j_call: TRBJ2-1
v_call: TRBV10-3
d_call: TRBD2
cdr3_nt: TGTGCCATCAGTGGCTTACTAGCGGGGGTCCCTAATGAGCAGTTCTTC
cdr3_aa: CAISGLLAGVPNEQFF

clone_size: many
j_call: TRBJ2-7
v_call: TRBV7-2
d_call: .
cdr3_nt: TGTGCCAGCAGCTTACAAAGGGCCTCCTACGAGCAGTACTTC
cdr3_aa: CASSLQRASYEQYF

clone_size: many
j_call: TRBJ2-3
v_call: TRBV20-1
d_call: TRBD2
cdr3_nt: TGCAGTGCTACCAAGACTAGCGGGGGAGCAGATACGCAGTATTTT
cdr3_aa: CSATKTSGGADTQYF

clone_size: many
j_call: TRBJ2-5
v_call: TRBV10-3
d_call: TRBD2
cdr3_nt: TGTGCCATCAAATCGGGGGGGCCGGGAGGAGAGACCCAGTACTTC
cdr3_aa: CAIKSGGPGGETQYF

clone_size: few
j_call: TRBJ1-1
v_call: TRBV19
d_call: .
cdr3_nt: TGTGCCAGTAGCTCGGACGGGGGGGACACTGAAGCTTTCTTT
cdr3_aa: CASSSDGGDTEAFF

clone_size: few
j_call: TRBJ1-2
v_call: TRBV7-8
d_call: .
cdr3_nt: TGTGCCAGCAGCTTAAGTAGGGACGGCTACACCTTC
cdr3_aa: CASSLSRDGYTF

clone_size: few
j_call: TRBJ2-3
v_call: TRBV7-2
d_call: TRBD2
cdr3_nt: TGTGCCAGCAGCTTAAATTTAGCGGGGGGGCATCCAGATACGCAGTATTTT
cdr3_aa: CASSLNLAGGHPDTQYF

clone_size: many
j_call: TRBJ1-2
v_call: TRBV25-1
d_call: .
cdr3_nt: TGTGCCAGCAGTATTTCTTCCGGCTACACCTTC
cdr3_aa: CASSISSGYTF

clone_size: many
j_call: TRBJ1-2
v_call: TRBV6-5
d_call: TRBD1
cdr3_nt: TGTGCCAGCAGTTCCACCTTGACAGGGCCCCATGGCTACACCTTC
cdr3_aa: CASSSTLTGPHGYTF

clone_size: many
j_call: TRBJ1-5
v_call: TRBV2
d_call: .
cdr3_nt: TGTGCCAGCAGTGAAGCGCTTCTTGACGTATTGAATCAGCCCCAGCATTTT
cdr3_aa: CASSEALLDVLNQPQHF

clone_size: .
j_call: TRBJ2-2
v_call: TRBV4-2
d_call: .
cdr3_nt: TGTGCCAGCAGCCAAGAGGCACTAGCTGCCGGGGAGCTGTTTTTT
cdr3_aa: CASSQEALAAGELFF

clone_size: many
j_call: TRBJ2-7
v_call: TRBV4-3
d_call: .
cdr3_nt: TGCGCCAGCAGCCAAGAAGCCGTCGGGGTTTACGAGCAGTACTTC
cdr3_aa: CASSQEAVGVYEQYF

clone_size: many
j_call: TRBJ2-7
v_call: TRBV7-2
d_call: .
cdr3_nt: TGTGCCAGCAGCTTAGCCGGCCTTACCACCTACGAGCAGTACTTC
cdr3_aa: CASSLAGLTTYEQYF

clone_size: many
j_call: TRBJ2-7
v_call: TRBV5-6
d_call: .
cdr3_nt: TGTGCCAGCAGCCTCCTGGGCTCCTACGAGCAGTACTTC
cdr3_aa: CASSLLGSYEQYF

clone_size: many
j_call: TRBJ2-5
v_call: TRBV9
d_call: .
cdr3_nt: TGTGCCAGCAGCGTAGACAATGCCCAAGAGACCCAGTACTTC
cdr3_aa: CASSVDNAQETQYF

clone_size: few
j_call: TRBJ1-1
v_call: TRBV5-1
d_call: .
cdr3_nt: TGCGCCAGCAGCCCTAAACCCCTGGGGAACACTGAAGCTTTCTTT
cdr3_aa: CASSPKPLGNTEAFF

clone_size: many
j_call: TRBJ2-3
v_call: TRBV5-1
d_call: .
cdr3_nt: TGCGCCAGCAGCTTGGTGGGGACAGGACTAGCGCGGTCCACAGATACGCAGTATTTT
cdr3_aa: CASSLVGTGLARSTDTQYF

clone_size: few
j_call: TRBJ2-5
v_call: TRBV7-9
d_call: .
cdr3_nt: TGTGCCAGCAGCCCAGGGCCAGGGCCTCAAGAGACCCAGTACTTC
cdr3_aa: CASSPGPGPQETQYF

clone_size: few
j_call: TRBJ2-1
v_call: TRBV11-1
d_call: TRBD1
cdr3_nt: TGTGCCAGCAGTAACGCTCCGGGACAGGGGGGACCTAGCTCCTACAATGAGCAGTTCTTC
cdr3_aa: CASSNAPGQGGPSSYNEQFF

clone_size: few
j_call: TRBJ1-4
v_call: TRBV6-2/TRBV6-3
d_call: .
cdr3_nt: TGTGCCAGCAGTTACCGGCCAGGAACTAATGAAAAACTGTTTTTT
cdr3_aa: CASSYRPGTNEKLFF

clone_size: .
j_call: TRBJ2-5
v_call: TRBV5-6
d_call: .
cdr3_nt: TGTGCCATGGGCCCCGTGGTGCGGGGCCAAGAGACCCAGTACTTC
cdr3_aa: CAMGPVVRGQETQYF

clone_size: .
j_call: TRBJ2-1
v_call: TRBV2
d_call: .
cdr3_nt: TGTGCCAGCAGTCAACTAGCAGGGGAGGATGAGCAGTTCTTC
cdr3_aa: CASSQLAGEDEQFF

clone_size: .
j_call: TRBJ2-6
v_call: TRBV6-2/TRBV6-3
d_call: .
cdr3_nt: TGTGCCAGCAGTTACGAAGGCCGGAGACCATCTGGGGCCAACGTCCTGACTTTC
cdr3_aa: CASSYEGRRPSGANVLTF

clone_size: .
j_call: TRBJ2-3
v_call: TRBV5-1
d_call: .
cdr3_nt: TGCGCCAGCAGCTTGGCTCAGCGGGTCACAGATACGCAGTATTTT
cdr3_aa: CASSLAQRVTDTQYF

clone_size: many
j_call: TRBJ2-1
v_call: TRBV7-3
d_call: .
cdr3_nt: TGTGCCAGCAGCTCCCTGCAGCGCCTAAACTCCTACAATGAGCAGTTCTTC
cdr3_aa: CASSSLQRLNSYNEQFF

clone_size: many
j_call: TRBJ2-1
v_call: TRBV29-1
d_call: TRBD1
cdr3_nt: TGCAGCCTTTCCGGACAGGGGGGGAATGAGCAGTTCTTC
cdr3_aa: CSLSGQGGNEQFF

clone_size: many
j_call: TRBJ2-7
v_call: TRBV10-3
d_call: TRBD2
cdr3_nt: TGTGCCATCAGTGACCTAAGCGGGAGAGGGTACGAGCAGTACTTC
cdr3_aa: CAISDLSGRGYEQYF

clone_size: many
j_call: TRBJ1-2
v_call: TRBV4-2
d_call: TRBD1
cdr3_nt: TGTGCCAGCAGCCAACTGATACAGGGGGTTGACTATGGCTACACCTTC
cdr3_aa: CASSQLIQGVDYGYTF

clone_size: many
j_call: TRBJ1-2
v_call: TRBV12-3/TRBV12-4
d_call: .
cdr3_nt: TGTGCCAGCAGTTTCTCCGGTGCGGGCTACACCTTC
cdr3_aa: CASSFSGAGYTF

clone_size: .
j_call: TRBJ2-1
v_call: TRBV24-1
d_call: .
cdr3_nt: TGTGCCACCATTGATATGGGAACGGAGTACAATGAGCAGTTCTTC
cdr3_aa: CATIDMGTEYNEQFF

clone_size: many
j_call: TRBJ1-2
v_call: TRBV11-2
d_call: .
cdr3_nt: TGTGCCAGCAGCTTACTTCTGGCCAACTATGGCTACACCTTC
cdr3_aa: CASSLLLANYGYTF

clone_size: many
j_call: TRBJ1-5
v_call: TRBV7-2
d_call: .
cdr3_nt: TGTGCCAGCAGCTTTAGCGGGGGCAATCAGCCCCAGCATTTT
cdr3_aa: CASSFSGGNQPQHF

clone_size: few
j_call: TRBJ2-7
v_call: TRBV2
d_call: TRBD1
cdr3_nt: TGTGCCAGCAGTGCGGGTTTTGGTCAGGGGGAAGCCGAGCAGTACTTC
cdr3_aa: CASSAGFGQGEAEQYF

clone_size: many
j_call: TRBJ2-1
v_call: TRBV12-3/TRBV12-4
d_call: TRBD1
cdr3_nt: TGTGCCAGCAGTACGGACAGGGAAGGTGGGAATGAGCAGTTCTTC
cdr3_aa: CASSTDREGGNEQFF

clone_size: many
j_call: TRBJ2-1
v_call: TRBV6-2/TRBV6-3
d_call: .
cdr3_nt: TGTGCCAGCAGTCCCCGGGCACTTCACAATGAGCAGTTCTTC
cdr3_aa: CASSPRALHNEQFF

clone_size: many
j_call: TRBJ2-1
v_call: TRBV10-3
d_call: .
cdr3_nt: TGTGCCATCAGTGAGAGAGGGACCTCCAATGAGCAGTTCTTC
cdr3_aa: CAISERGTSNEQFF

clone_size: many
j_call: TRBJ1-2
v_call: TRBV5-6
d_call: .
cdr3_nt: TGTGCCACGAGAGGCGAGAGGGTGATCGGCTACACCTTC
cdr3_aa: CATRGERVIGYTF

clone_size: many
j_call: TRBJ1-1
v_call: TRBV6-2/TRBV6-3
d_call: TRBD1
cdr3_nt: TGTGCCAGCAGTTACCACCGGGACAGGGGGGCTGAAGCTTTCTTT
cdr3_aa: CASSYHRDRGAEAFF

clone_size: few
j_call: TRBJ2-2
v_call: TRBV24-1
d_call: .
cdr3_nt: TGTGCCACCAGTGATTTTACCGGGGAGCTGTTTTTT
cdr3_aa: CATSDFTGELFF